The source of this TCR beta chain is a study of blood T cell repertoires in COVID-19. As for the study in general: The analysed material was cDNA or gDNA that came from T cells, B-cell-depleted T cells, or PBMCs.

The V and J ends lost 0 bases and 14 bases, in that order; junction bases with no gene match: 4. This CDR3 has 13 amino acids. The germline gives CDR1 LGHDT, CDR2 YNNKEL (reference sequence). In the original processing: The authors estimated nucleated cell counts from reference gene primer amplification. TCRdb's copy holds only in-frame clones and misses some; the assay was immunoSEQ multiplex PCR. The V and J calls and the clone size are those of that table, but D and trimming were determined from the DNA. The sample shows roughly 100,000 clones, 80% to 95% of them seen only once. This receptor was identified in a man aged 18 to 35 with COVID-19, enrolled during active disease. The sequenced sample was peripheral blood. V and J are TRBV3-1 (or the pseudogene TRBV3-2) and TRBJ2-3; TRBD2 matches at 11 bases. The CDR3 loop is CASSQEHTSGRYF. CDR3 nucleotides: TGTGCCAGCAGCCAAGAGCATACTAGCGGGAGGTATTTT.